What follows are 21 T cell receptor beta chains derived from one specimen sequenced in a study of blood T cells in healthy people across ages. PCR was performed a second time for roughly 7 to 11 cycles using a sample-barcoded 5' primer and a J-beta primer mix. TCRdb reprocessed the 5' RACE reads with MiXCR, giving one entry per CDR3 protein. The data contain 650,000 to 1,000,000 distinct CDR3 sequences, 36% of them singletons. The sample was blood. These receptors originate from a man aged 18 to 30 in good health.

Many counts were recorded for this clonotype. V and J are TRBV20-1 and TRBJ2-1; TRBD2 matches at 7 bases. This CDR3 is built from 11 residues. CDR1 and CDR2 from the germline V gene are DFQATT and SNEGSKA (reference sequence). CDR3 nucleotide sequence: TGCAGCCCTAAGCGGGACCGCGGGCAGTTCTTC. It specifies CSPKRDRGQFF.

This clonotype was observed a few times. This chain joins TRBV21-1 and TRBJ2-1; the table's TRBD1 call for D was not verified on the DNA. TRBV21-1 is recorded as a pseudogene. This CDR3 spans 17 amino acids. CDR3 residues: CASSKSRRTGITNEQFF. The CDR3 DNA follows: TGTGCCAGCAGCAAATCTAGAAGGACAGGGATTACAAATGAGCAGTTCTTC.

This clonotype was observed many times. This chain uses TRBV29-1 with TRBJ2-7; D unclear. Trimming left V 3 bases short and J 7 bases short, with 13 bases between. Germline V gives CDR1 SQVTM, CDR2 ANQGSEA. The CDR3 length is 12 residues. CDR3 region: CSVDSAIGEQYF. DNA for the CDR3: TGCAGCGTTGATTCGGCTATCGGAGAGCAGTACTTC.

The J gene is TRBJ2-7, the V gene TRBV4-3, with D possibly matching TRBD1 (6 bases). The V and J ends lost 0 bases and 4 bases respectively, with 13 bases between them. This CDR3 has 15 residues. Germline CDR1 LGHNA, CDR2 YSLEER. The CDR3 DNA follows: TGCGCCAGCAGCCAAGATGCGGACCAGGGGTACGAGCAGTACTTC. It translates to CASSQDADQGYEQYF.

This clonotype was seen many times. The chain carries TRBV12-3 or TRBV12-4 and TRBJ1-1; 8 bases are a match to TRBD1. This CDR3 is built from 13 residues. The J segment lost 5 bases and the V segment lost 5 bases, leaving 4 bases of the junction unmatched. For the CDR3, the DNA is TGTGCCAGCAGTCGACAGGGGTATACTGAAGCTTTCTTT. Translating gives CASSRQGYTEAFF.

The genes are TRBV5-1 and TRBJ2-2; 7 bases line up with TRBD1. The germline V gene encodes CDR1 SGHRS and CDR2 YFSETQ. The CDR3 consists of 13 residues. V lost 3 bases and J lost 7; bases outside the gene matches: 3. CDR3 sequence reads: CASSWRTGGELFF. DNA of the CDR3: TGCGCCAGCAGCTGGAGGACAGGCGGGGAGCTGTTTTTT.

This clonotype was counted only a few times. The V call is TRBV20-1, the J call TRBJ1-1; no clear D gene. CDR1 and CDR2 from the germline V gene are DFQATT and SNEGSKA (reference sequence). The CDR3 is made up of 12 amino acids. V gave up 5 bases and J gave up 4 bases, with 11 bases separating them. This CDR3 is CSAPTPSTEAFF. The CDR3 region has the DNA TGCAGTGCTCCCACACCATCCACTGAAGCTTTCTTT.

The rearrangement joins TRBV30 to TRBJ1-5; TRBD1 is a possible D gene (5 bases). The germline V gene encodes CDR1 GTSNPN and CDR2 SVGIG (reference sequence). Deletions cut 1 base from V and 0 bases from J, with 10 bases between. CDR3 length: 15 amino acids. The chain's CDR3 is CAWSAGDYSNQPQHF. The DNA for the CDR3 is TGTGCCTGGAGTGCGGGGGATTATAGCAATCAGCCCCAGCATTTT.

On this clonotype: The junction differs from germline at one of its ends, possibly a read error. The V and J genes are TRBV12-3 or TRBV12-4 and TRBJ2-2, with D tentatively TRBD1 or TRBD2 (6 bases each). CDR3 size: 19 residues. CDR3 loop: CASSPLMFGGPQNTGEPFF. DNA of the CDR3: TGTGCCAGCAGTCCCCTAATGTTCGGGGGCCCTCAAAACACCGGGGAGCCGTTTTTT.

The chain carries TRBV29-1 and TRBJ2-5, with D perhaps matching TRBD1 (6 bases). Trimming removed 3 bases from V and 0 bases from J, with 14 bases in between. The V gene's germline CDR1 is SQVTM and CDR2 ANQGSEA. This CDR3 comprises 15 residues. CDR3 nucleotide sequence: TGCAGCGTTGAGGTTGGGGGCCAGTACCAAGAGACCCAGTACTTC. Its protein product is CSVEVGGQYQETQYF.

The chain has TRBV3-1 and TRBJ2-5, with TRBD1 matching 8 bases. The germline gives CDR1 LGHDT, CDR2 YNNKEL (reference sequence). CDR3 length: 16 amino acids. The junction had 9 bases not matched to a gene; V was cut back by 4 bases and J by 2 bases. This CDR3 reads CASSLPDGQGQETQYF. The DNA of the CDR3 is TGTGCCAGCAGCCTTCCCGACGGACAGGGACAAGAGACCCAGTACTTC.

V and J are TRBV10-3 and TRBJ1-1; weak D call: TRBD1 (5 bases). The CDR3 extends over 13 amino acids. Germline V gene sequence: CDR1 ENHRY, CDR2 SYGVKD. Trimming removed 3 bases from V and 6 bases from J, with 11 bases in between. The CDR3 region is CAISDGGTAEAFF. CDR3 nucleotides: TGTGCCATCAGTGATGGGGGGACGGCTGAAGCTTTCTTT.

This rearrangement joins TRBV6-6 to TRBJ2-3, with D uncertain. The length of the CDR3 is 16 residues. Trimming removed 4 bases at V and 0 bases at J, with 14 bases between. The germline V gene encodes CDR1 MNHNY and CDR2 SVGAGI (reference sequence). The CDR3 DNA sequence: TGTGCCAGCAGTTTATTTACTCGGGCTAGCACAGATACGCAGTATTTT. This translates into CASSLFTRASTDTQYF.

This clonotype was seen ten or more times. The rearrangement joins TRBV20-1 to TRBJ2-7, with D perhaps TRBD1 or TRBD2 (6 bases each). Germline V gene data show CDR1 as DFQATT and CDR2 as SNEGSKA (reference sequence). The germline V and J ends were trimmed by 4 bases and 3 bases, with 10 bases remaining between them. The CDR3 covers 12 residues. This CDR3 reads CSATGGGYEQYF. The CDR3 DNA sequence: TGCAGTGCTACCGGGGGCGGCTACGAGCAGTACTTC.

The chain employs TRBV19 and TRBJ2-1; 12 nucleotides line up with TRBD2. V lost 4 bases to trimming and J lost 7 bases; unmatched junction nucleotides: 5. Germline CDR1 is LNHDA and CDR2 is SQIVND (reference sequence). The CDR3 is made up of 15 amino acids. The CDR3 region has the DNA TGTGCCAGTAGTAGTACTAGCGGGGGGATGAATGAGCAGTTCTTC. It encodes CASSSTSGGMNEQFF.

V and J are TRBV19 and TRBJ2-1; no firm D call. V was shortened by 4 bases and J by 3 bases, with 10 bases between the two germline ends. Germline V gives CDR1 LNHDA, CDR2 SQIVND (reference sequence). The CDR3 runs to 14 residues. In nucleotides, the CDR3 is TGTGCCAGTAGTACCTTGGGCCTCTACAATGAGCAGTTCTTC. It specifies CASSTLGLYNEQFF.

The chain recombines TRBV5-5 with TRBJ1-6; D unclear. V lost 6 bases, J lost 2 bases, and 15 bases lay in between. This CDR3 is 16 amino acids long. Germline V gene data show CDR1 as SGHKS and CDR2 as YYEKEE (reference sequence). The CDR3 DNA reads TGTGCCAGCAAAGTCGGTTGGCGGCCCTATAATTCACCCCTCCACTTT. This codes for CASKVGWRPYNSPLHF.

The J gene is TRBJ1-2, the V gene TRBV30; 8 nucleotides align to TRBD1. V shed 4 bases, J shed 8 bases, and the junction held 9 bases outside the gene matches. CDR1 is GTSNPN and CDR2 is SVGIG in the germline V gene (reference sequence). CDR3 size: 13 residues. CDR3: CAWKIRTGWGYTF. CDR3 DNA sequence: TGTGCCTGGAAAATCAGGACAGGGTGGGGCTACACCTTC. Full variable domain (rest looked up from reference TRBV30 and TRBJ1-2): SQTIHQWPATLVQPVGSPLSLECTVEGTSNPNLYWYRQAAGRGLQLLFYSVGIGQISSEVPQNLSASRPQDRQFILSSKKLLLSDSGFYLCAWKIRTGWGYTFGSGTRLTVV.

Ten or more counts support this clonotype. The chain has TRBV9 and TRBJ1-4; D is undetermined. CDR3 size: 13 residues. Germline lookup yields CDR1 SGDLS and CDR2 YYNGEE. V was pared by 0 bases and J by 7 bases, with 7 bases between. The CDR3 reads CASSVVPGEKLFF. In nucleotides, the CDR3 is TGTGCCAGCAGCGTAGTTCCCGGTGAAAAACTGTTTTTT.

In its sample, this clonotype was seen a few times. CDR3 bases: TGCAGTGCACCTACCCCGGGACAGCAAGAGACCCAGTACTTC. Translation gives CSAPTPGQQETQYF. This chain links TRBV20-1 with TRBJ2-5; TRBD1 matches 7 bases. The CDR3 runs to 14 residues. The V gene's germline CDR1 is DFQATT and CDR2 SNEGSKA (reference sequence). The V gene end was trimmed by 6 bases and the J gene end by 2 bases; junction bases not matched to a gene: 9.

The gene calls are TRBV6-5 and TRBJ1-2; D is uncertain. Trimming cost V 4 bases and J 8 bases, with 17 bases left between them. The CDR3 runs to 14 residues. The V gene's germline CDR1 is MNHEY and CDR2 SVGAGI. The CDR3 region is CASSSGPSPRGYTF. CDR3 bases: TGTGCCAGCAGTTCCGGGCCCTCACCCAGGGGCTACACCTTC.